This T cell receptor beta chain emerged from a study of PD-L1 blockade in urothelial cancer (dated by TCRdb to the late 2010s). Context from the whole study: Every patient began therapy in the mid-2010s and was given atezolizumab 1,200 mg intravenously every 3 weeks. About 90% of the roughly 29 patients were identified as males with urothelial cancer of bladder origin, and a prior smoking history was reported by 18 of 29 patients. Patients had an ECOG performance status of 0 or 1 and had received between 0 and 3 prior chemotherapy regimens. Blood samples were analyzed at two time points: 3 weeks after treatment start (second dose) and 6 weeks after treatment start. Blood samples gave a median of about 150,000 T cells and 88,000 or so unique TCRs, with a median clonality of about 0.078. The study, an exploratory multi-omic analysis, examined somatic, immune and clinical correlates of response to PD-L1 blockade with atezolizumab in urothelial cancer. Pretreatment tumor samples, along with matched peripheral blood serially collected before and after atezolizumab treatment, were subjected to TCR sequencing. Durable clinical benefit meant progression-free survival longer than 6 months, and TCR features were also tested against progression-free and overall survival. In the same patients, pretreatment tumors underwent whole exome sequencing and RNA sequencing in addition to TCR sequencing. Several patients achieved durable clinical benefit and approximately 20 did not. Pretreatment blood TCR-seq was available for about 27 patients, at least one posttreatment blood collection was obtained for some 24 patients, and tumor TCR-seq was available for some 24 patients. Results and caveats for the whole study, not just this receptor: A pretreatment peripheral blood TCR clonality below the median was linked to improved progression-free and overall survival. Because the sample size was small (n of about 30) and many of the analyses were exploratory, the results are meant to be hypothesis-generating. Among patients with durable benefit, tumor-associated TCR clones showed greater expansion in peripheral blood 3 weeks after treatment started (n of about 20, p = 0.022).

Regarding this clone: Its antigen is currently not known. The input lacks base qualities; no much larger clone sits a single base away.

CDR3 length: 14 amino acids, cysteine to phenylalanine. CDR3 DNA only is kept here, 42 bases in frame from base 1. V and J are truncated by 3 bases and 4 bases respectively, leaving an intervening sequence of 15 bases. In the germline V gene (reference sequence), CDR1 corresponds to GTSNPN and CDR2 to SVGIG. Synthetic TCR analog templates were spiked into each PCR to estimate absolute template abundance from read counts. The immunoSEQ assay used bias-controlled V and J gene primers to amplify TCRbeta CDR3 regions from genomic DNA. Sequencing of rearranged TCRbeta segments was performed at approximately 20X coverage. As for how the authors treated the data: Clustering was used to correct sequencing errors, and CDR3s were annotated against IMGT to assign V, D and J genes. Out-of-frame and stop-codon sequences were excluded, and only productive TCRbeta rearrangements were used in downstream analyses. To compute clonality, Shannon entropy was normalized by the log of the number of unique productive sequences and then subtracted from one. Fisher's exact test with Benjamini-Hochberg correction, using a cutoff of adjusted p below 0.01, was how clones that differed between time points or between blood and tumor were identified. In its TCRdb copy, this immuneACCESS table keeps in-frame sequences only and misses some clones. Where compared with another copy, unresolved V genes explain less than half of these, and the others have no known cause. D and trimming were read from the DNA, whereas the V and J calls and clone size are those reported in that table. Present in this sample are about 79,000 clones, around 88% of which were seen just once. The ten top clones hold 15% of the sample.

The meaning of the sample's time point label: pretreatment peripheral blood. A total of around 30 patients with locally advanced or metastatic urothelial carcinoma, treated at Memorial Sloan Kettering on a trial protocol, made up the cohort. Peripheral blood mononuclear cells were collected pretreatment and during treatment, with between 1 and 8 total time points obtained per patient. The Qiagen DNeasy Blood extraction kit was used to purify genomic DNA from total PBMCs and tumor samples. PBMCs were collected pretreatment and during treatment, and were isolated and stored as previously described. This receptor was taken from a man between 60 and 75 years old with urothelial cancer. The chain links TRBV30 with TRBJ1-2; the D gene identity is not certain. The starting material was PBMCs, obtained around atezolizumab (anti-PD-L1) treatment. In nucleotides, the sequence is TGTGCCTGGAGGGGCTCTATCAGCCTCTATGGCTACACCTTC. Translated, this gives CAWRGSISLYGYTF.